These 5 T cell receptor beta chains originate from one sample sequenced in a study of shared clonotypes between healthy human individuals. Method: immunoSEQ multiplex PCR; TCRdb's copy keeps in-frame clones and lacks some. The data contain roughly 1.4 million clones, around 98.5% of them singletons. Input material: naive CD4+ T cells sorted from blood. Subset of the sample: CD45RA+ positively selected. All receptors derive from a man aged 25 to 40 in good health.

The genes are TRBV18 and TRBJ2-1; TRBD2 aligns across 11 bases. The germline V gene encodes CDR1 KGHSH and CDR2 LQKENI. This CDR3 region has 15 residues. Trimming cost V 6 bases and J 10 bases; bases outside gene matches: 11. The CDR3 loop reads CASSPQGLAAGEQFF. The CDR3 DNA sequence: TGTGCCAGCTCGCCTCAGGGACTAGCGGCAGGGGAGCAGTTCTTC.

The CDR3, as DNA: TGTGCCAGCAGGGGAGAATGGGGCACCGGGGAGCTGTTTTTT. Its translation is CASRGEWGTGELFF. The genes are TRBV27 and TRBJ2-2; TRBD2 might be the D (5 bases). The ends were cut back, 6 bases at V and 4 bases at J, with 12 bases in the middle. The germline CDR1 and CDR2 sequences are MNHEY and SMNVEV (reference sequence). The CDR3 contains 14 residues.

CDR3 loop: CASSPPSSTETQYF. The CDR3 DNA follows: TGTGCCAGCTCACCACCGTCTAGCACGGAGACCCAGTACTTC. V and J are TRBV18 and TRBJ2-5, with a weak D call TRBD2 (5 bases). Germline V gene lookup returns CDR1 KGHSH and CDR2 LQKENI. The CDR3 extends over 14 amino acids. Trimming took 0 bases from V and 5 from J, leaving 10 bases between them.

J is TRBJ2-1 and V is TRBV2; D ambiguous. V was clipped by 0 bases and J by 9 bases, with 15 bases between them. The CDR3 is made up of 15 amino acids. Germline-derived CDR1 and CDR2 are SNHLY and FYNNEI. CDR3 protein: CASSEAKSRLGEQFF. CDR3 sequence (DNA): TGTGCCAGCAGTGAAGCGAAATCTAGACTGGGTGAGCAGTTCTTC.

This sequence joins TRBV7-9 and TRBJ1-2, with no clear D. V was cut by 1 base and J by 0 bases, with 12 bases left in between. CDR1 is SEHNR and CDR2 is FQNEAQ in the germline V gene (reference sequence). There are 16 residues in the CDR3. CDR3 nucleotides: TGTGCCAGCAGCTTAGTTGTTGCAGGACCTAACTATGGCTACACCTTC. Translation: CASSLVVAGPNYGYTF.